This TCR beta chain appears in the sequencing data of a study of Ad26.COV2.S vaccination and SARS-CoV-2 variants (dated by TCRdb to the early 2020s). About the full investigation: Vaccine-arm donors were drawn from COV1001, a multicentre, randomized, double-blind, placebo-controlled phase I-IIa trial of Ad26.COV2.S in healthy adults. Ad26.COV2.S was given intramuscularly at 5x10^10 or 1x10^11 viral particles, as a single shot or as two shots 56 days apart. Sequencing of the TCRbeta repertoire served to evaluate the specificity and breadth of SARS-CoV-2-reactive T cell receptors following Ad26.COV2.S vaccination. A total of approximately 30 samples were included in the TCR-sequenced set, comprising some 20 Ad26.COV2.S vaccine recipients, 5 placebo recipients and 8 SARS-CoV-2 convalescent individuals. Trial participants were randomized into five groups of five, in which low-dose or high-dose Ad26.COV2.S was given once or twice, or placebo was given on both occasions. Throughout the experiments and outcome assessment, investigators stayed blinded to trial group allocation.

The paper's findings and limits, for the study overall: Comparing responses between vaccine doses or regimens was not something the study was powered to do. Higher spike-specific TCR breadth was observed in Ad26.COV2.S recipients than in placebo recipients (P = 0.0014). After vaccination, spike-specific CD8+ and CD4+ T cell responses were reported to show substantial breadth. Vaccine and placebo recipients had similar non-spike TCR breadth, a finding consistent with the vaccine containing only spike. It was noted by the authors that total T cell responses may have been underestimated by the TCR breadth and depth analyses.

The junction shows trimming of 5 bases on V and 7 bases on J, plus 9 bases between the germline ends. Measured from the cysteine to the phenylalanine, the CDR3 is 11 residues long. Only CDR3 DNA remains: 33 bases, in frame from the first base. The immunoSEQ Assay was the method used to sequence TCRbeta CDR3 regions. After extraction, genomic DNA underwent amplification by bias-controlled multiplex PCR, followed by high-throughput sequencing. As for how the authors treated the data: To quantify the absolute abundance of every unique TCRbeta CDR3 region, sequences were collapsed and filtered. T cell fraction was estimated by normalization of TCRbeta template counts to usable DNA, with usable DNA being measured through amplification of reference genes present in all nucleated cells. Repertoire TCRs were annotated as SARS-CoV-2-specific when V gene, CDR3 amino acid sequence and J gene were exactly matched to a known reactive TCR set. The reference SARS-CoV-2 TCR set came from MIRA and was filtered for enrichment in COVID-19-positive ImmuneCODE repertoires, removing public or cross-reactive TCRs. Based on the MIRA antigens, annotated TCRs were further analysed at the level of specific ORF or position within ORF. Breadth was defined as the number of annotated unique rearrangements divided by the total number of unique productive rearrangements, and depth was defined as the summed frequency of the annotated unique rearrangements. Group comparisons of TCR breadth used two-sided Wilcoxon rank-sum tests. Here the immuneACCESS table is served through TCRdb, limited to in-frame sequences with V and J called. Missing clones are a known gap in these copies; in checked studies unresolved V genes cover under half, and the rest lacks a known reason. The V and J calls and the clone size are those of that table, but D and trimming were determined from the DNA. The sample table records some 480,000 clones; 87% of these occur just once. The ten top clones hold roughly 12% of the sample.

In this sample, this clone turned up a few times. Its binding antigen is unknown. Per-base quality was not reported, and no clone a single base away is much larger than it. Per the publication, the treatment or condition label means: roughly 19 received Ad26.COV2.S at low or high dose, single or two shots; roughly five received placebo; per-sample allocation not given. For vaccine and placebo recipients, the sequenced repertoires came from samples collected on day 63 after the first injection. Cohort 1b enrolled around 24 adults aged 18-55 years at a single site in Boston, USA, between 29 July and 7 August 2020. Ad26.COV2.S was a replication-incompetent adenovirus type 26 vector expressing a prefusion-stabilized SARS-CoV-2 spike protein from the original Wuhan strain.

The chain employs TRBV12-3 or TRBV12-4 and TRBJ2-7; TRBD2 is a possible D gene, resting on 5 matching bases. This TCR was recovered from a person between 18 and 60 years old who received the Ad26.COV2.S COVID-19 vaccine or a placebo. The sequencing here drew on peripheral blood, taken in a trial of Ad26.COV2.S vaccine versus placebo. The base sequence is TGTGCCAGCAGTCGCCGGGGAGAGCAGTACTTC. It is translated as CASSRRGEQYF.